One and the same sample provided the 20 T cell receptor beta chains below, sequenced in a study of CD8+ T cells in alopecia areata. As the sequencing template, cDNA was produced by extracting RNA and reverse transcribing it. Clones were read by immunoSEQ multiplex PCR, and TCRdb kept only the in-frame ones, dropping some. The sample holds 220,000 or so clones, 50% to 60% seen once. The source material was CD4+ T cells sorted from blood, sampled at week 0. Receptors originate from a human donor with alopecia areata.

This CDR3 reads CASSDVAGVETQYF. As DNA, the CDR3 is TGTGCCAGCAGTGACGTGGCCGGTGTGGAGACCCAGTACTTC. The rearrangement links TRBV25-1 to TRBJ2-5; D remains ambiguous. The CDR3 consists of 14 residues. CDR1 is MGHDK and CDR2 is SYGVNS in the germline V gene. V was shortened by 3 bases and J by 5 bases, with 13 bases between the two germline ends.

This clone was detected ten times or more. The rearrangement joins TRBV6-9 to TRBJ2-3; D is unresolved. V gave up 6 bases and J gave up 6 bases, with 7 bases separating them. Germline CDR1 and CDR2: MNHGY and SVAAGI. The length of the CDR3 is 11 residues. The CDR3 nucleotides are TGTGCCAGCAGCGATCCGGATACGCAGTATTTT. This sequence encodes CASSDPDTQYF.

The genes are TRBV29-1 and TRBJ1-6; D gene unclear. The CDR3 is made up of 13 amino acids. The ends were cut back, 4 bases at V and 8 bases at J, with 12 bases in the middle. Germline values: CDR1 SQVTM, CDR2 ANQGSEA. The CDR3 loop is CSVGIRKDSPLHF. The CDR3, as DNA: TGCAGCGTTGGAATCCGCAAAGATTCACCCCTCCACTTT.

J is TRBJ2-2 and V is TRBV4-1; TRBD1 aligns across 8 bases. V trimming: 4 bases; J trimming: 0 bases; junction bases outside the gene matches: 4. Germline V lookup: CDR1 MGHRA, CDR2 YSYEKL. The CDR3 runs 16 residues. The CDR3 loop is CASSLSGQANTGELFF. CDR3 DNA: TGCGCCAGCAGCCTGTCGGGACAGGCGAACACCGGGGAGCTGTTTTTT.

The V call is TRBV9, the J call TRBJ2-1; D is unresolved. CDR1 is SGDLS and CDR2 is YYNGEE in the germline V gene. V dropped 0 bases and J dropped 6 bases, with 10 bases sitting between them. This CDR3 has 14 amino acids. In DNA form, the CDR3 reads TGTGCCAGCAGCGTAGGCAGGATCGGCAATGAGCAGTTCTTC. Its translation: CASSVGRIGNEQFF.

The chain recombines TRBV30 with TRBJ2-1; a weak D match, TRBD2 (6 bases). Germline loops: CDR1 GTSNPN, CDR2 SVGIG (reference sequence). This CDR3 region has 14 residues. V was cut by 8 bases and J by 4 bases, with 18 bases left in between. The CDR3 region is CAVRGIAEYNEQFF. The DNA of the CDR3 is TGTGCCGTGCGGGGCATAGCGGAGTACAATGAGCAGTTCTTC.

The chain has TRBV9 and TRBJ2-3; 12 bases are a match to TRBD2. J gave up 3 bases and V 4 bases, and 9 bases lay outside the gene matches. The CDR3 contains 17 residues. Germline loops: CDR1 SGDLS, CDR2 YYNGEE. CDR3 sequence (DNA): TGTGCCAGCAGCTTCCCCGAGACTAGCGGGAGTACAGATACGCAGTATTTT. Translating it yields CASSFPETSGSTDTQYF.

The chain uses TRBV9 and TRBJ2-3; D gene unclear. V lost 0 bases and J lost 5, with 7 bases in between. Germline-derived CDR1 and CDR2 are SGDLS and YYNGEE. CDR3 length equals 13 residues. CDR3 DNA sequence: TGTGCCAGCAGCGTAGCATATAGAGATACGCAGTATTTT. Amino acid sequence: CASSVAYRDTQYF.

This clone has a handful of counts. This sequence joins TRBV29-1 and TRBJ2-2, with 7 bases lining up with TRBD1. The germline V gene encodes CDR1 SQVTM and CDR2 ANQGSEA. This CDR3 is 14 amino acids long. V trimming: 4 bases; J trimming: 0 bases; junction bases outside the gene matches: 2. The CDR3 reads CSVGQGSNTGELFF. The DNA of the CDR3 is TGCAGCGTTGGACAGGGCTCGAACACCGGGGAGCTGTTTTTT.

This clone was seen more than once but under ten times. The CDR3 DNA reads as TGTGCCAGCAGCTCGGGACCATCCTCTGGGGCCAACGTCCTGACTTTC. Translation gives CASSSGPSSGANVLTF. The J gene is TRBJ2-6, the V gene TRBV7-3; D could derive from TRBD1 or TRBD2 (5 bases each). Germline loops: CDR1 SGHTA, CDR2 FQGTGA. V was clipped by 4 bases and J by 0 bases, with 10 bases between them. This CDR3 contains 16 residues.

V is TRBV12-5 and J is TRBJ1-5, with 8 positions matching TRBD1. CDR1 is LGHNT, CDR2 FRNRAP, per germline. There are 16 residues in the CDR3. V shed 3 bases and J 2 bases; nucleotides not matched to a gene: 6. This chain's CDR3 is CASGLQGGLGNQPQHF. The CDR3 coding sequence is TGTGCTAGTGGTTTACAGGGGGGCCTCGGCAATCAGCCCCAGCATTTT.

The chain recombines TRBV18 with TRBJ2-3, with 7 bases fitting TRBD1. CDR3 length: 15 amino acids. Germline lookup yields CDR1 KGHSH and CDR2 LQKENI. V gave up 1 base and J gave up 2 bases; unmatched junction bases: 3. Written as DNA, the CDR3 is TGTGCCAGCTCACCACAGACAGGGACCACAGATACGCAGTATTTT. Amino acid sequence: CASSPQTGTTDTQYF.

The chain has TRBV30 and TRBJ2-2, with D possibly TRBD2 on 6 matching bases. Germline V lookup: CDR1 GTSNPN, CDR2 SVGIG (reference sequence). The length of the CDR3 is 16 residues. The ends were cut back, 5 bases at V and 1 base at J, with 17 bases in the middle. The CDR3 region has the DNA TGTGCCTGGGCCCCGGGACTGCTCTTGAACACCGGGGAGCTGTTTTTT. Its protein product is CAWAPGLLLNTGELFF.

The rearrangement links TRBV7-9 to TRBJ2-3, with 8 bases aligning to TRBD1. Trimming removed 5 bases from V and 4 bases from J; junction bases left unmatched: 8. Germline lookup yields CDR1 SEHNR and CDR2 FQNEAQ (reference sequence). The CDR3 extends over 15 amino acids. The CDR3 here is CASSAIRGRADTQYF. The CDR3 DNA follows: TGTGCCAGCAGCGCGATCAGGGGGCGCGCAGATACGCAGTATTTT.

This chain joins TRBV30 and TRBJ1-6; weak D call: TRBD1 (5 bases). This CDR3 contains 13 residues. Trimming cost V 2 bases and J 8 bases, with 10 bases left between them. In germline, CDR1 is GTSNPN, CDR2 SVGIG (reference sequence). The CDR3 sequence is CAWSTQGDSPLHF. CDR3 in DNA: TGTGCCTGGAGTACCCAGGGTGATTCACCCCTCCACTTT.

The gene calls are TRBV6-1 and TRBJ2-3; possible D gene TRBD2, 6 bases. The CDR3 loop spans 14 amino acids. Trimming removed 1 base at V and 3 bases at J, with 8 bases between. Germline lookup yields CDR1 MNHNS and CDR2 SASEGT. CDR3 loop: CASSEVRGTDTQYF. DNA for the CDR3: TGTGCCAGCAGTGAAGTACGGGGGACAGATACGCAGTATTTT.

This clone was picked up one time. This chain uses TRBV30 with TRBJ2-2, with D possibly matching TRBD1 (5 bases). Germline V gene lookup returns CDR1 GTSNPN and CDR2 SVGIG (reference sequence). The CDR3 is 13 residues long. The V and J ends lost 8 bases and 4 bases respectively, with 14 bases between them. In nucleotides, the CDR3 is TGTGCCGGCCACAGGTTCTTCACCGGGGAGCTGTTTTTT. Protein: CAGHRFFTGELFF.

V usage is TRBV25-1 and J usage is TRBJ2-1; 7 nucleotides line up with TRBD2. The CDR3 totals 14 residues. Germline CDR1 and CDR2: MGHDK and SYGVNS. With V trimmed by 2 bases and J by 3 bases, 1 base remained unmatched. CDR3: CASSEPGGYNEQFF. DNA for the CDR3: TGTGCCAGCAGTGAACCGGGGGGCTACAATGAGCAGTTCTTC.

The chain is built from TRBV7-2 and TRBJ1-1; 7 nucleotides line up with TRBD1. The V and J ends lost 5 bases and 3 bases, in that order; junction bases with no gene match: 12. From germline, CDR1 is SGHTA and CDR2 FQGNSA. The CDR3 contains 16 residues. CDR3 bases: TGTGCCAGCAGCCCGACAGGGACTCTACTATACACTGAAGCTTTCTTT. Translating gives CASSPTGTLLYTEAFF.

J is TRBJ2-7 and V is TRBV30, with 7 positions matching TRBD1. Germline V gene sequence: CDR1 GTSNPN, CDR2 SVGIG (reference sequence). V shed 1 base and J 4 bases; nucleotides not matched to a gene: 4. The CDR3 is made up of 13 amino acids. The CDR3 reads CAWSGGTVYEQYF. The DNA of the CDR3 is TGTGCCTGGAGTGGGGGGACAGTATACGAGCAGTACTTC.